What follows is one T cell receptor beta chain and its context. The CDR3 runs 10 residues. The germline V gene has CDR1 MNHEY and CDR2 SVGEGT. The V end was cut by 5 bases, the J end by 3 bases, with 1 base between. The data belong to a study of T cell responses to AZD1222 COVID-19 vaccine. This table comes from immunoSEQ multiplex PCR, and its TCRdb copy is limited to in-frame clones, with some not included. Of around 120,000 clones in the sample, 75% to 90% were seen once. The TCR originated in an adult in good health. This chain connects TRBV6-2 or TRBV6-3 to TRBJ1-2, with D unclear. The starting material was peripheral blood, obtained on day 0 of MenACWY control vaccination. The CDR3 DNA is TGTGCCAGCAGTGACTATGGCTACACCTTC. As protein: CASSDYGYTF.